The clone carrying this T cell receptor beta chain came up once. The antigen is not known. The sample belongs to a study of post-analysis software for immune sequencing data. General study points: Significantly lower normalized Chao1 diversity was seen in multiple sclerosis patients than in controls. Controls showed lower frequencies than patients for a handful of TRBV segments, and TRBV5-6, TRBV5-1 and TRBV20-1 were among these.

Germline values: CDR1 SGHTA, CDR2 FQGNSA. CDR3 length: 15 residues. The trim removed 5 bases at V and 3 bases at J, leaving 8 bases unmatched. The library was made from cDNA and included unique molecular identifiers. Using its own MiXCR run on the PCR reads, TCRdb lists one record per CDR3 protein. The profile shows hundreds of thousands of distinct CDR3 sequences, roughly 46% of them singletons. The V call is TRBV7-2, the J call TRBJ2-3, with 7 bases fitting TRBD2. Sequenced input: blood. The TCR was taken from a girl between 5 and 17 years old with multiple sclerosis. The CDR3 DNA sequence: TGTGCCAGCAGCCGCACGGGACTACAAACAGATACGCAGTATTTT. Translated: CASSRTGLQTDTQYF.